This entry lists 32 T cell receptor beta chains sequenced from one sample in a study of T cell changes during pregnancy in multiple sclerosis. This table comes from immunoSEQ multiplex PCR, and its TCRdb copy is limited to in-frame clones, with some not included. The repertoire has tens of thousands of clones, roughly 90% of them found once; the top ten carry 0.39%. The sequencing used CD4+ T cells from peripheral blood mononuclear cells, collected in the second trimester of pregnancy. All receptors derive from a female donor with multiple sclerosis, enrolled in a pregnancy study.

The chain links TRBV7-2 to TRBJ2-5; TRBD2 agrees at 7 bases. The CDR3 has 16 amino acids. CDR1 is SGHTA and CDR2 is FQGNSA in the germline V gene. The V gene end was trimmed by 0 bases and the J gene end by 5 bases; junction bases not matched to a gene: 9. CDR3 loop: CASSLAPFGGSETQYF. The CDR3 region has the DNA TGTGCCAGCAGCTTAGCCCCGTTTGGCGGGAGTGAGACCCAGTACTTC.

The chain uses TRBV19 and TRBJ1-4; 7 bases match TRBD1. The CDR3 contains 14 residues. V dropped 10 bases and J dropped 5; count of bases not matched to a gene: 10. Germline V CDR1 and CDR2: LNHDA, SQIVND (reference sequence). CDR3 protein: CAIPSTGTNEKLFF. The CDR3 DNA reads as TGTGCCATCCCGTCGACAGGGACGAATGAAAAACTGTTTTTT.

This clone appeared a few times. The J gene is TRBJ1-5, the V gene TRBV4-1; 9 bases are shared with TRBD1. Germline V gene lookup returns CDR1 MGHRA and CDR2 YSYEKL. Losses at the gene ends were 3 bases for V and 12 bases for J; bases not matched to a gene: 6. This CDR3 is built from 13 residues. CDR3 region: CASSHTRQGVQHF. In nucleotides, the CDR3 is TGCGCCAGCAGCCACACGAGACAGGGGGTCCAGCATTTT.

This clone was counted only a few times. The CDR3 sequence: CASSLGIGGGYTF. The CDR3 DNA is TGTGCCAGCAGCTTAGGGATAGGAGGTGGCTACACCTTC. The chain recombines TRBV7-2 with TRBJ1-2; no firm D call. The germline CDR1 and CDR2 sequences are SGHTA and FQGNSA. The CDR3 consists of 13 residues. Trimming stripped 1 base from V and 7 bases from J, with 10 bases between.

The count of this clone is one. This CDR3 is CASSEAGLAFSYEQYF. The DNA of the CDR3 is TGTGCCAGCAGTGAAGCGGGACTAGCGTTTTCCTACGAGCAGTACTTC. The gene calls are TRBV6-1 and TRBJ2-7, with 10 bases aligning to TRBD2. The CDR3 has 16 residues. Germline V gives CDR1 MNHNS, CDR2 SASEGT. The trim removed 0 bases at V and 1 base at J, leaving 3 bases unmatched.

J is TRBJ2-1 and V is TRBV30; D possibly corresponds to TRBD1 (5 bases). Between the trimmed V and J ends, which lost 8 bases and 9 bases, there was a span of 23 bases. This CDR3 contains 14 residues. Germline CDR1 and CDR2: GTSNPN and SVGIG (reference sequence). CDR3 sequence (DNA): TGTGCCCGTAACTACCGAACCCTAGGGGTTGAGCAGTTCTTC. It yields the protein CARNYRTLGVEQFF.

This chain connects TRBV18 to TRBJ2-5; D is possibly TRBD1 (5 bases). CDR1 is KGHSH, CDR2 LQKENI, per germline. Between the trimmed V and J ends, which lost 2 bases and 5 bases, there was a span of 15 bases. The CDR3 is 15 residues long. CDR3 sequence (DNA): TGTGCCAGCTCACCAAGGGCCAGGGTCGAGGAGACCCAGTACTTC. This codes for CASSPRARVEETQYF.

The chain recombines TRBV30 with TRBJ1-3; perhaps TRBD1 as D (6 bases). The V end lost 5 bases, the J end lost 2 bases, and 13 bases lay between the germline ends. This CDR3 is built from 14 residues. In germline, CDR1 is GTSNPN, CDR2 SVGIG (reference sequence). In nucleotides, the CDR3 is TGTGCCTGGGGCCAAGGGGGTACTGGAAACACCATATATTTT. Its translation: CAWGQGGTGNTIYF.

This clone was seen a handful of times. The chain joins TRBV30 to TRBJ2-3; D is perhaps TRBD2 (6 bases). V was pared by 3 bases and J by 4 bases, with 17 bases between. Germline-derived CDR1 and CDR2 are GTSNPN and SVGIG (reference sequence). The CDR3 is 15 amino acids. The CDR3 nucleotides are TGTGCCTGGAGCGTACCCGGGACTTTCTCAGATACGCAGTATTTT. Translating it yields CAWSVPGTFSDTQYF.

J is TRBJ1-4 and V is TRBV19, with 8 bases aligning to TRBD1. The CDR3 sequence is 12 residues long. Germline loops: CDR1 LNHDA, CDR2 SQIVND (reference sequence). Trimming at V came to 6 bases and at J to 11 bases, leaving 5 bases not matched to a gene. The chain's CDR3 is CASRQGGMKLFF. The CDR3 nucleotides read TGTGCCAGTAGACAGGGGGGGATGAAACTGTTTTTT.

The V gene is TRBV6-5, the J gene TRBJ2-1, with D uncertain. The V gene's germline CDR1 is MNHEY and CDR2 SVGAGI. The ends were cut back, 6 bases at V and 5 bases at J, with 17 bases in the middle. This CDR3 spans 15 amino acids. CDR3 in amino acids: CASSPAGSSNNEQFF. In nucleotides, the CDR3 is TGTGCCAGCAGCCCGGCAGGCAGCAGTAACAATGAGCAGTTCTTC.

The chain couples TRBV18 to TRBJ2-1, with D unresolved. The CDR3 consists of 14 residues. Per the germline V gene, CDR1 is KGHSH and CDR2 is LQKENI. V was cut by 2 bases and J by 0 bases, with 5 bases left in between. This chain's CDR3 is CASSPTSSYNEQFF. CDR3 in DNA: TGTGCCAGCTCACCAACGAGCTCCTACAATGAGCAGTTCTTC.

The chain has TRBV4-1 and TRBJ2-7; TRBD2 aligns across 9 bases. The CDR3 covers 22 residues. The V gene's germline CDR1 is MGHRA and CDR2 YSYEKL. With 0 bases clipped from V and 5 bases from J, the junction kept 26 bases outside the gene matches. The CDR3 loop reads CASSQEYGGQVTSGPVKDEQYF. The CDR3 nucleotides read TGCGCCAGCAGCCAAGAATACGGGGGGCAAGTGACTAGCGGCCCGGTAAAGGACGAGCAGTACTTC.

The chain couples TRBV10-2 to TRBJ1-2; tentative D call: TRBD1 (5 bases). CDR1 WSHSY and CDR2 SAAADI come from the germline V gene. The CDR3 consists of 13 residues. Trimming cost V 3 bases and J 8 bases, with 13 bases left between them. The CDR3 sequence: CASSDGGVGGYTF. The CDR3 DNA reads TGCGCCAGCAGTGATGGGGGGGTGGGGGGCTACACCTTC.

The chain's CDR3 is CAASEGAQGYGYTF. CDR3 nucleotide sequence: TGTGCCGCCTCGGAAGGGGCCCAGGGATATGGCTACACCTTC. V usage is TRBV28 and J usage is TRBJ1-2; D is possibly TRBD1 (5 bases). With 11 bases removed from V and 5 bases from J, the gap between germline ends came to 21 bases. This CDR3 has 14 amino acids. Germline V gene sequence: CDR1 MDHEN, CDR2 SYDVKM.

The rearrangement links TRBV28 to TRBJ2-5; weak D call: TRBD2 (7 bases). The length of the CDR3 is 11 residues. The germline CDR1 and CDR2 sequences are MDHEN and SYDVKM. V was clipped by 11 bases and J by 9 bases, with 16 bases between them. The chain's CDR3 is CAGGASRAQYF. CDR3 bases: TGTGCCGGGGGGGCATCCCGGGCCCAGTACTTC.

CDR3 coding DNA: TGTGCCAGCAGTCCGCATTGGACAGGGACCGACGAGCAGTACTTC. This encodes CASSPHWTGTDEQYF. The rearrangement joins TRBV6-1 to TRBJ2-7; 8 positions agree with TRBD1. J lost 5 bases, V lost 5 bases, and 11 bases had no gene match. Germline V lookup: CDR1 MNHNS, CDR2 SASEGT. The CDR3 runs to 15 residues.

The rearrangement joins TRBV5-8 to TRBJ1-1, with 7 bases that match TRBD1. The CDR3 runs to 14 residues. Per germline, CDR1 SGHTS and CDR2 YDEGEE. Trimming took 1 base from V and 5 from J; bases not matched to a gene: 5. This chain's CDR3 is CASSLSGGNTEAFF. As DNA, the CDR3 is TGTGCCAGCAGCTTGTCAGGGGGGAATACTGAAGCTTTCTTT.

The CDR3 sequence: CASSELFRDTIYF. As DNA, the CDR3 is TGTGCCAGCAGTGAACTTTTTCGGGACACCATATATTTT. V gene TRBV6-1 combines with J gene TRBJ1-3; D unclear. The length of the CDR3 is 13 residues. The germline V gene has CDR1 MNHNS and CDR2 SASEGT. V lost 2 bases and J 8 bases, leaving 10 bases between the germline ends.

The genes are TRBV12-5 and TRBJ1-2, with 9 bases that match TRBD1. From germline, CDR1 is LGHNT and CDR2 FRNRAP. The CDR3 has 15 residues. Trimming took 1 base from V and 8 from J; bases not matched to a gene: 8. The CDR3 DNA reads TGTGCTAGTGGTTTGGGGGACAGGGAGTTGCAGGGCTACACCTTC. Translated: CASGLGDRELQGYTF.

The chain uses TRBV10-2 and TRBJ1-2, with 10 bases lining up with TRBD1. CDR1 WSHSY and CDR2 SAAADI come from the germline V gene. The CDR3 runs to 14 residues. V was pared by 6 bases and J by 4 bases, with 5 bases of the junction left unmatched. CDR3 sequence: CASRGGDRGYGYTF. The CDR3 bases are TGCGCCAGCAGGGGGGGGGACAGGGGCTATGGCTACACCTTC.

This clone has just a few counts. V gene TRBV7-9 combines with J gene TRBJ2-1, with 9 bases aligning to TRBD2. V lost 5 bases, J lost 5 bases, and 7 bases stayed unmatched. The CDR3 spans 15 residues. Germline CDR1 and CDR2: SEHNR and FQNEAQ (reference sequence). CDR3 DNA: TGTGCCAGCAGCCCGCCAGGACTAGCGAACAATGAGCAGTTCTTC. Its protein is CASSPPGLANNEQFF. Variable domain in full (rest from reference TRBV7-9 and TRBJ2-1): DTGVSQNPRHKITKRGQNVTFRCDPISEHNRLYWYRQTLGQGPEFLTYFQNEAQLEKSRLLSDRFSAERPKGSFSTLEIQRTEQGDSAMYLCASSPPGLANNEQFFGPGTRLTVL.

The chain has TRBV6-5 and TRBJ2-2; D gene uncertain. This CDR3 region has 15 residues. Trimming took 0 bases from V and 4 from J, leaving 9 bases between them. CDR1 and CDR2 from the germline V gene are MNHEY and SVGAGI. The CDR3 reads CASSYSYQSTGELFF. The CDR3 DNA reads TGTGCCAGCAGTTACTCGTACCAGTCCACCGGGGAGCTGTTTTTT.

The V and J genes are TRBV10-3 and TRBJ2-3, with TRBD2 matching over 7 bases. Per germline, CDR1 ENHRY and CDR2 SYGVKD. CDR3 length equals 14 residues. After removal of 6 bases from V and 2 bases from J, the junction contained 5 bases not matched to a gene. The CDR3 protein is CAIRAGELTDTQYF. In DNA form, the CDR3 reads TGTGCCATCAGGGCGGGGGAGCTCACAGATACGCAGTATTTT.

The CDR3 DNA follows: TGTGCCAGCAGCTTGTCTCGAGTCGAGCAGTACTTC. Translated, it gives CASSLSRVEQYF. This rearrangement joins TRBV5-5 to TRBJ2-7; D is uncertain. CDR3 length equals 12 residues. Germline CDR1 is SGHKS and CDR2 is YYEKEE (reference sequence). V dropped 1 base and J dropped 6 bases, with 8 bases sitting between them. The full variable domain, completed using reference TRBV5-5 and TRBJ2-7, is DAGVTQSPTHLIKTRGQQVTLRCSPISGHKSVSWYQQVLGQGPQFIFQYYEKEERGRGNFPDRFSARQFPNYSSELNVNALLLGDSALYLCASSLSRVEQYFGPGTRLTVT.

CDR3 in amino acids: CASSPPVRLAKNIQYF. The CDR3 DNA follows: TGTGCCAGCTCACCACCGGTCCGACTAGCCAAAAACATTCAGTACTTC. The chain employs TRBV18 and TRBJ2-4; D not certain. The germline V gene has CDR1 KGHSH and CDR2 LQKENI. This CDR3 has 16 residues. The germline V and J ends were trimmed by 0 bases and 0 bases, with 9 bases remaining between them. Full variable domain (remainder filled in from reference TRBV18 and TRBJ2-4): NAGVMQNPRHLVRRRGQEARLRCSPMKGHSHVYWYRQLPEEGLKFMVYLQKENIIDESGMPKERFSAEFPKEGPSILRIQQVVRGDSAAYFCASSPPVRLAKNIQYFGAGTRLSVL.

This rearrangement joins TRBV21-1 to TRBJ1-4; the table assigns TRBD1, which was not confirmed against the DNA. TRBV21-1 is a recognized pseudogene. CDR3 length: 15 amino acids. CDR3 residues: CASSPLDRLNEKLFF. CDR3 nucleotide sequence: TGTGCCAGCAGCCCCTTGGACAGGCTAAATGAAAAACTGTTTTTT.

CDR3 region: CASSLIGPGEKLFF. The CDR3, as DNA: TGTGCCAGCAGTTTAATAGGACCGGGAGAAAAACTGTTTTTT. This sequence joins TRBV28 and TRBJ1-4, with D unresolved. V was shortened by 2 bases and J by 8 bases, with 12 bases between the two germline ends. From germline, CDR1 is MDHEN and CDR2 SYDVKM. This CDR3 is 14 amino acids long.

As for this clone: Other DNA sequences in this sample translate to the same CDR3. This chain links TRBV5-1 with TRBJ1-1; TRBD1 matches 7 bases. CDR1 is SGHRS, CDR2 YFSETQ, per germline. With 2 bases clipped from V and 5 bases from J, the junction kept 3 bases outside the gene matches. The CDR3 loop spans 13 amino acids. The CDR3 loop is CASSFQGDTEAFF. The DNA for the CDR3 is TGCGCCAGCAGCTTCCAGGGGGATACTGAAGCTTTCTTT.

This clone came up a few times. This chain links TRBV30 with TRBJ1-4; D not resolved. V dropped 0 bases and J dropped 12 bases, with 8 bases sitting between them. Germline CDR1 and CDR2: GTSNPN and SVGIG (reference sequence). The CDR3 has 11 residues. In DNA, the CDR3 is TGTGCCTGGAGTGTTGCCGGTCAACTGTTTTTT. Its protein is CAWSVAGQLFF.

The genes are TRBV25-1 and TRBJ1-2, with a tentative D call TRBD1 (6 bases). The CDR3 covers 13 residues. The germline V gene encodes CDR1 MGHDK and CDR2 SYGVNS. Trimming left V 2 bases short and J 4 bases short, with 8 bases between. DNA of the CDR3: TGTGCCAGCAGTGAAACAGGGCCCTATGGCTACACCTTC. It specifies CASSETGPYGYTF.

CDR3 protein: CASSLKSGNTEAFF. CDR3 coding DNA: TGCGCCAGCAGCTTAAAGTCAGGGAACACTGAAGCTTTCTTT. The V and J genes are TRBV5-1 and TRBJ1-1; D not certain. Germline CDR1 reads SGHRS; CDR2 reads YFSETQ. Trimming cost V 2 bases and J 1 base, with 9 bases left between them. There are 14 residues in the CDR3.